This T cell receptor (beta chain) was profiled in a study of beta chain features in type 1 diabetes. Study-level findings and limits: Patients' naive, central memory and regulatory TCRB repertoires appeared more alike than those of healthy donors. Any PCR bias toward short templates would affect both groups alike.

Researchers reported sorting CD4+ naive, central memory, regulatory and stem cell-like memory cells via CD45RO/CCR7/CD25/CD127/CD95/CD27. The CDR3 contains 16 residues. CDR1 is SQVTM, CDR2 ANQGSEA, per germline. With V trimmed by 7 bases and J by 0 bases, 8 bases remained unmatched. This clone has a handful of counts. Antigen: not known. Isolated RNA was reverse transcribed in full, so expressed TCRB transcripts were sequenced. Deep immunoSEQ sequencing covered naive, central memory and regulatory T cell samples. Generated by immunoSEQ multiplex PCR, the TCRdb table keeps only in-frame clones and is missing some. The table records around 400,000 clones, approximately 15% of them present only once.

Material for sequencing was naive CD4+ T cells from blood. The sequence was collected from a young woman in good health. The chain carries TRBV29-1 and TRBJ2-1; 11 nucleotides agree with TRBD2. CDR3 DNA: TGCAGCGGTTCCCGGGGACTAGCGGCCTCCTACAATGAGCAGTTCTTC. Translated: CSGSRGLAASYNEQFF.